A single sample gave rise to the 20 T cell receptor beta chains below, sequenced in a study of CD8 T cells in ankylosing spondylitis. From the 5' RACE reads, TCRdb called clonotypes with MiXCR, one entry per CDR3 protein. The sample yields 200,000 to 300,000 distinct CDR3 sequences, roughly 8% seen once. The sequenced sample consisted of blood, either unsorted or a sorted T cell fraction (not recorded which). Receptors originate from a female donor with ankylosing spondylitis or in good health (not recorded which).

In this sample, this clonotype turned up many times. CDR3 sequence reads: CASSIWTGSKNIQYF. The CDR3 DNA reads as TGTGCCAGCAGCATCTGGACAGGGTCCAAAAACATTCAGTACTTC. V and J are TRBV3-1 and TRBJ2-4; 8 positions match TRBD1. The length of the CDR3 is 15 residues. V shed 5 bases and J 2 bases; nucleotides not matched to a gene: 5. Germline CDR1 and CDR2: LGHDT and YNNKEL (reference sequence).

This clonotype was recorded at least ten times. The chain carries TRBV20-1 and TRBJ1-2; 9 positions match TRBD1. Germline V lookup: CDR1 DFQATT, CDR2 SNEGSKA (reference sequence). The CDR3 spans 14 residues. The V segment lost 3 bases and the J segment 6 bases; nucleotides outside the gene matches: 8. CDR3 protein: CSARGQGRLNGYTF. The CDR3 nucleotides are TGCAGTGCTAGGGGACAGGGTCGATTGAATGGCTACACCTTC.

This clonotype appeared many times. This chain uses TRBV3-1 with TRBJ1-2, with D uncertain. The ends were cut back, 1 base at V and 0 bases at J, with 15 bases in the middle. Germline V gene lookup returns CDR1 LGHDT and CDR2 YNNKEL (reference sequence). This CDR3 is 17 amino acids long. The CDR3 coding sequence is TGTGCCAGCAGCCAAGTTGCAGCTGGGTTTACTAACTATGGCTACACCTTC. The encoded protein is CASSQVAAGFTNYGYTF. Filled out from reference TRBV3-1 and TRBJ1-2, the complete variable domain reads DTAVSQTPKYLVTQMGNDKSIKCEQNLGHDTMYWYKQDSKKFLKIMFSYNNKELIINETVPNRFSPKSPDKAHLNLHINSLELGDSAVYFCASSQVAAGFTNYGYTFGSGTRLTVV.

V gene TRBV3-1 combines with J gene TRBJ2-7; TRBD2 agrees at 9 bases. V lost 11 bases and J lost 3; bases outside the gene matches: 26. From germline, CDR1 is LGHDT and CDR2 YNNKEL (reference sequence). This CDR3 spans 19 amino acids. CDR3 sequence reads: CASTQDPRGRASSYYEQYF. The DNA for the CDR3 is TGTGCCTCCACCCAAGATCCCCGCGGGAGGGCCTCCTCCTACTACGAGCAGTACTTC.

This clonotype was recorded at least ten times. The chain combines TRBV6-5 with TRBJ2-2, with D unclear. Per germline, CDR1 MNHEY and CDR2 SVGAGI. V gave up 4 bases and J gave up 5 bases, with 14 bases separating them. The CDR3 runs to 15 residues. The CDR3 sequence is CASSFRMFGTGELFF. Written as DNA, the CDR3 is TGTGCCAGCAGTTTCAGGATGTTCGGAACCGGGGAGCTGTTTTTT.

This clonotype was detected a few times. The genes are TRBV28 and TRBJ2-1; D may be TRBD1 (5 bases). The CDR3 is 15 amino acids. The V gene lost 2 bases and the J gene lost 8 bases, with 16 bases spanning the gap. Per the germline V gene, CDR1 is MDHEN and CDR2 is SYDVKM. CDR3 coding DNA: TGTGCCAGCAGTTTACCAGGGTCCCAGGGTGATGAGCAGTTCTTC. This sequence encodes CASSLPGSQGDEQFF.

This clonotype was detected many times. The chain joins TRBV7-3 to TRBJ2-4; 9 bases are a match to TRBD2. Germline lookup yields CDR1 SGHTA and CDR2 FQGTGA. V gave up 4 bases and J gave up 7 bases; unmatched junction bases: 14. The CDR3 is 17 amino acids. The CDR3 here is CASSSSRGRAGENIQYF. The CDR3 nucleotides read TGTGCCAGCAGCTCTTCGCGCGGGAGGGCCGGAGAGAACATTCAGTACTTC.

Ten or more counts support this clonotype. V and J are TRBV6-5 and TRBJ1-6; D is perhaps TRBD1 (5 bases). V lost 2 bases and J 7 bases, leaving 12 bases between the germline ends. This CDR3 is 15 amino acids long. Germline V CDR1 and CDR2: MNHEY, SVGAGI. CDR3 DNA sequence: TGTGCCAGCAGTTACCGGGGGGAGGGCAATTCACCCCTCCACTTT. Translation gives CASSYRGEGNSPLHF.

This clonotype was counted ten times or more. The genes are TRBV3-1 and TRBJ2-7; possible D gene TRBD2, 6 bases. V was pared by 2 bases and J by 2 bases, with 13 bases between. The CDR3 sequence is 15 residues long. Germline V gives CDR1 LGHDT, CDR2 YNNKEL (reference sequence). The DNA for the CDR3 is TGTGCCAGCAGCCAAAGGGGCGGGAACGCCTACGAGCAGTACTTC. Translated: CASSQRGGNAYEQYF.

In its sample, this clonotype was seen many times. The V and J genes are TRBV28 and TRBJ2-3, with D maybe TRBD2 (7 bases). V lost 3 bases and J lost 2, with 15 bases in between. CDR3 length: 16 amino acids. Germline V gene lookup returns CDR1 MDHEN and CDR2 SYDVKM. CDR3 protein: CASSLGGAQHTDTQYF. The CDR3 bases are TGTGCCAGCAGTTTGGGGGGGGCACAGCACACAGATACGCAGTATTTT.

This clonotype was picked up many times. The chain links TRBV20-1 to TRBJ1-1, with TRBD1 matching 8 bases. Germline trimming cut 3 bases from V and 2 bases from J; bases unmatched to any gene: 5. The CDR3 has 14 residues. Germline CDR1 is DFQATT and CDR2 is SNEGSKA (reference sequence). The CDR3 bases are TGCAGTGCTAGGACAGGGGCAAGAAACACTGAAGCTTTCTTT. Encoded protein: CSARTGARNTEAFF.

The chain recombines TRBV5-1 with TRBJ2-1; D unclear. The CDR3 runs to 13 residues. The germline CDR1 and CDR2 sequences are SGHRS and YFSETQ. The germline V and J ends were trimmed by 2 bases and 2 bases, with 5 bases remaining between them. CDR3 in amino acids: CASSFGTYNEQFF. DNA of the CDR3: TGCGCCAGCAGCTTCGGAACCTACAATGAGCAGTTCTTC.

In this sample, this clonotype turned up many times. The chain recombines TRBV3-1 with TRBJ2-7; 12 bases are shared with TRBD1. CDR3 length: 15 amino acids. The J segment lost 4 bases and the V segment lost 1 base, leaving 2 bases of the junction unmatched. Germline-derived CDR1 and CDR2 are LGHDT and YNNKEL (reference sequence). For the CDR3, the DNA is TGTGCCAGCAGCCAAGGGGACAGGGGGCGATACGAGCAGTACTTC. It is translated as CASSQGDRGRYEQYF.

This clonotype was recorded at least ten times. The rearrangement uses TRBV7-2 and TRBJ2-7, with TRBD2 identical over 9 bases. Germline loops: CDR1 SGHTA, CDR2 FQGNSA. The J segment lost 4 bases and the V segment lost 3 bases, leaving 7 bases of the junction unmatched. The CDR3 is 15 amino acids. The CDR3 region is CASSFPSGEEYEQYF. The CDR3 region has the DNA TGTGCCAGCAGCTTCCCTAGCGGGGAGGAGTACGAGCAGTACTTC.

This clonotype was observed at least ten times. The chain uses TRBV12-3 or TRBV12-4 and TRBJ1-5; TRBD1 aligns across 11 bases. V lost 6 bases to trimming and J lost 5 bases; unmatched junction nucleotides: 6. The CDR3 runs to 15 residues. The CDR3 sequence: CASSLGQGGYQPQHF. CDR3 DNA sequence: TGTGCCAGCAGCCTGGGACAGGGGGGGTATCAGCCCCAGCATTTT.

This clonotype was picked up many times. V gene TRBV3-1 combines with J gene TRBJ2-1; 7 nucleotides align to TRBD2. The CDR3 consists of 16 residues. The V segment lost 4 bases and the J segment 2 bases; nucleotides outside the gene matches: 8. The V gene's germline CDR1 is LGHDT and CDR2 YNNKEL (reference sequence). CDR3 DNA: TGTGCCAGCAGCCCCCTCAGCGGGAAGACCTACAATGAGCAGTTCTTC. The encoded protein is CASSPLSGKTYNEQFF.

This clonotype was observed many times. The genes are TRBV5-8 and TRBJ2-5; D is ambiguous. The V gene lost 4 bases and the J gene lost 2 bases, with 3 bases spanning the gap. CDR1 SGHTS and CDR2 YDEGEE come from the germline V gene. This CDR3 is built from 11 residues. The CDR3 DNA is TGTGCCAGCAGCCGACAAGAGACCCAGTACTTC. Its translation is CASSRQETQYF.

This clonotype has a count of ten or more. The genes are TRBV20-1 and TRBJ2-7; 7 bases agree with TRBD2. Trimming cost V 1 base and J 2 bases; bases outside gene matches: 2. The germline gives CDR1 DFQATT, CDR2 SNEGSKA (reference sequence). The CDR3 covers 13 residues. CDR3 residues: CSARGEGTYEQYF. CDR3 DNA sequence: TGCAGTGCTAGAGGGGAGGGTACCTACGAGCAGTACTTC.

This clonotype has a count of ten or more. This chain joins TRBV6-1 and TRBJ1-5; D gene uncertain. Looked up from germline, CDR1 is MNHNS and CDR2 is SASEGT. The V gene lost 4 bases and the J gene lost 3 bases, with 10 bases spanning the gap. The CDR3 spans 14 residues. CDR3 residues: CASSGGSFNQPQHF. CDR3 DNA sequence: TGTGCCAGCAGTGGAGGGAGTTTCAATCAGCCCCAGCATTTT.

The chain couples TRBV11-2 to TRBJ1-2; 9 bases are a match to TRBD1. The trim removed 2 bases at V and 8 bases at J, leaving 6 bases unmatched. This CDR3 has 14 residues. Germline V gene data show CDR1 as SGHAT and CDR2 as FQNNGV. The DNA for the CDR3 is TGTGCCAGCAGCTTAATGGGGACAGGGAACGGCTACACCTTC. This translates into CASSLMGTGNGYTF.